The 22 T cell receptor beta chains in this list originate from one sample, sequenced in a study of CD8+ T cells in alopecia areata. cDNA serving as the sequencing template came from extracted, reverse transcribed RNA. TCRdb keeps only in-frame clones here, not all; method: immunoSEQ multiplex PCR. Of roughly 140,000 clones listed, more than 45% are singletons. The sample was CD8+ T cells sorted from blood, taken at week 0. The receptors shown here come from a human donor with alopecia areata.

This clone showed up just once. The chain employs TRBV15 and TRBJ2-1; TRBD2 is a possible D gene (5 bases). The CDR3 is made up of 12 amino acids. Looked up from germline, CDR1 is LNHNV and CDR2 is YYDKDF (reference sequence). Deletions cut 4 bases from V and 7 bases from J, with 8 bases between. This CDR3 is CATSTPGNEQFF. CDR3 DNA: TGTGCCACCAGCACACCGGGGAATGAGCAGTTCTTC.

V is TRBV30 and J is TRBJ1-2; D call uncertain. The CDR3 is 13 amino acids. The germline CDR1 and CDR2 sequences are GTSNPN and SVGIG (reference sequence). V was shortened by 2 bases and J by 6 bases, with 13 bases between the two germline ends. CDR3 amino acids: CAWSLTGTHGYTF. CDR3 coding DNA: TGTGCCTGGAGTTTGACTGGAACCCATGGCTACACCTTC.

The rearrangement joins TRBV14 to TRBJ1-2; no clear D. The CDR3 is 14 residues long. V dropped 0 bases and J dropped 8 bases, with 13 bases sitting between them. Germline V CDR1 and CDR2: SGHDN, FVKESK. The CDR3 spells CASSQDRGVGGYTF. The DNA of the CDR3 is TGTGCCAGCAGCCAAGATCGCGGGGTCGGGGGCTACACCTTC.

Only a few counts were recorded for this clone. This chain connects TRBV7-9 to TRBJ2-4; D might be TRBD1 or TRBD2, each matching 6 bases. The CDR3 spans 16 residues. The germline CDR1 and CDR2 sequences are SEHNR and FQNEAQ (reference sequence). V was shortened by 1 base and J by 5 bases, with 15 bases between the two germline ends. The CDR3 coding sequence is TGTGCCAGCAGCTTAGTGGGGGGCCTGGCCCAAAACATTCAGTACTTC. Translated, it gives CASSLVGGLAQNIQYF.

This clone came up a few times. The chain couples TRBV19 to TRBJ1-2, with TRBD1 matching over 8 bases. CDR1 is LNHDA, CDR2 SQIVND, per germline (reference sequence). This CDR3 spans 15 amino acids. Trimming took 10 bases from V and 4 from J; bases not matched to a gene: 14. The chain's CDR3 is CATTAGTGGSYGYTF. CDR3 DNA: TGTGCCACTACAGCCGGGACAGGAGGATCCTATGGCTACACCTTC.

CDR3 amino acids: CASSISWGNTEAFF. CDR3 sequence (DNA): TGTGCCAGCAGCATTTCCTGGGGGAACACTGAAGCTTTCTTT. The genes are TRBV5-6 and TRBJ1-1; D is unresolved. Germline loops: CDR1 SGHDT, CDR2 YYEEEE. The CDR3 spans 14 residues. V lost 4 bases to trimming and J lost 1 base, with 11 bases between them.

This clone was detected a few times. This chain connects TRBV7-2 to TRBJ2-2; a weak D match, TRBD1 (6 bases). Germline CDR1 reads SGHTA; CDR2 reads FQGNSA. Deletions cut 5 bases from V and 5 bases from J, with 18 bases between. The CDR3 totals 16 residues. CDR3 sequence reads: CASSPRQGRRTGELFF. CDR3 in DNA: TGTGCCAGCAGCCCCCGCCAGGGGAGAAGGACCGGGGAGCTGTTTTTT.

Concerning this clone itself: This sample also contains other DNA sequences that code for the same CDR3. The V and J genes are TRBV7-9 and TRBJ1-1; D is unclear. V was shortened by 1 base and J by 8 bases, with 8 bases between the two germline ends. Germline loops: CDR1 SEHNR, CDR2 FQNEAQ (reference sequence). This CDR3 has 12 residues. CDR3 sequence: CASSLGAAEAFF. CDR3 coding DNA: TGTGCCAGCAGCTTAGGAGCAGCAGAAGCTTTCTTT.

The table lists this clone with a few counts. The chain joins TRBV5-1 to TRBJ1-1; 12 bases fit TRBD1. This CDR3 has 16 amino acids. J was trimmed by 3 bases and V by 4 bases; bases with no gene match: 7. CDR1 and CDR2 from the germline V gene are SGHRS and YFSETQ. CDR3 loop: CASSAGTGGTDTEAFF. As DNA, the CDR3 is TGCGCCAGCAGCGCCGGGACAGGGGGCACCGACACTGAAGCTTTCTTT. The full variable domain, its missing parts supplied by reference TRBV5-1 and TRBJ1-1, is KAGVTQTPRYLIKTRGQQVTLSCSPISGHRSVSWYQQTPGQGLQFLFEYFSETQRNKGNFPGRFSGRQFSNSRSEMNVSTLELGDSALYLCASSAGTGGTDTEAFFGQGTRLTVV.

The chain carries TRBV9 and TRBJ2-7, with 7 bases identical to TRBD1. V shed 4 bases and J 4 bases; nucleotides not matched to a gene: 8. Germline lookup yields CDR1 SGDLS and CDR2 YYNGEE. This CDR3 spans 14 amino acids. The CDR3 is CASSPRQGPYEQYF. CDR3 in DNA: TGTGCCAGCAGCCCGCGACAGGGACCGTACGAGCAGTACTTC. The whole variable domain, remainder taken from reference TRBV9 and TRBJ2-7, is DSGVTQTPKHLITATGQRVTLRCSPRSGDLSVYWYQQSLDQGLQFLIQYYNGEERAKGNILERFSAQQFPDLHSELNLSSLELGDSALYFCASSPRQGPYEQYFGPGTRLTVT.

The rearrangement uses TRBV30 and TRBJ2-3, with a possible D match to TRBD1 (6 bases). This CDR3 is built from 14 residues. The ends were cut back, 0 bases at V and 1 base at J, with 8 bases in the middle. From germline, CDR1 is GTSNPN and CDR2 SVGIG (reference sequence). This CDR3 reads CAWSVGAGTDTQYF. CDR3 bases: TGTGCCTGGAGTGTGGGGGCTGGCACAGATACGCAGTATTTT.

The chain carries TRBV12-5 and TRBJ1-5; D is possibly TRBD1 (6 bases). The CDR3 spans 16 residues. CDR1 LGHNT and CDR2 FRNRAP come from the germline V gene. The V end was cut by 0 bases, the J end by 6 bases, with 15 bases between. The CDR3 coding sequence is TGTGCTAGTGGTTTGGTGGGGGCAGGTACGGGTCAGCCCCAGCATTTT. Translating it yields CASGLVGAGTGQPQHF.

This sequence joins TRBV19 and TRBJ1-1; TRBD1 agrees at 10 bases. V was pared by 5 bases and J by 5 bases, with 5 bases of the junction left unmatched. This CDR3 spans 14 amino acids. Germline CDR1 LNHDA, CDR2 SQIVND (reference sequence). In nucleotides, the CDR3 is TGTGCCAGTAGTCTGACAGGGGGCGGAACTGAAGCTTTCTTT. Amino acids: CASSLTGGGTEAFF.

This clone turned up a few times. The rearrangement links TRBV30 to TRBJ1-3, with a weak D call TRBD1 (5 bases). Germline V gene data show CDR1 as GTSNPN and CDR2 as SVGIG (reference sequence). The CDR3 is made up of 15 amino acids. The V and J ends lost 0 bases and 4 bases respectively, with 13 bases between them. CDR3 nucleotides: TGTGCCTGGAGTGTAACTTCAGGGCGCGGAAACACCATATATTTT. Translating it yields CAWSVTSGRGNTIYF.

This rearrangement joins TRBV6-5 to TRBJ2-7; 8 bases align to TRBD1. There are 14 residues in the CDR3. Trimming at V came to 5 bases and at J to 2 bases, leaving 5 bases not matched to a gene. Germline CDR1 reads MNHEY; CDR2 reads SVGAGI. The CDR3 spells CASSPEDRAYEQYF. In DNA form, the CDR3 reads TGTGCCAGCAGTCCGGAGGACAGGGCCTACGAGCAGTACTTC.

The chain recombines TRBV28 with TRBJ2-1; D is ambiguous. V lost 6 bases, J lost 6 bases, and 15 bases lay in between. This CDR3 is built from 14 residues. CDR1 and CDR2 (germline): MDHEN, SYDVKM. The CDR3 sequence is CASSPITDPNEQFF. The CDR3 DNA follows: TGTGCCAGCAGCCCTATAACAGATCCCAATGAGCAGTTCTTC.

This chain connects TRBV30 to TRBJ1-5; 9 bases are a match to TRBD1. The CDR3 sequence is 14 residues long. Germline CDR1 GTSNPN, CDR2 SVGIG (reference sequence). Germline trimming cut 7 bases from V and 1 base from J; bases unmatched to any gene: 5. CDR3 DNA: TGTGCCTTCATGACAGGGGGAAGCAATCAGCCCCAGCATTTT. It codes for CAFMTGGSNQPQHF.

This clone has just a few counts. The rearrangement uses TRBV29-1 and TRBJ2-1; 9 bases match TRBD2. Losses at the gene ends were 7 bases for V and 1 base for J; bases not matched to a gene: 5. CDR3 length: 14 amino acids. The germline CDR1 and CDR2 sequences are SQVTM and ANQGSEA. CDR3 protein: CSALLAGSYNEQFF. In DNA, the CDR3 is TGCAGCGCCCTCCTAGCGGGGTCCTACAATGAGCAGTTCTTC.

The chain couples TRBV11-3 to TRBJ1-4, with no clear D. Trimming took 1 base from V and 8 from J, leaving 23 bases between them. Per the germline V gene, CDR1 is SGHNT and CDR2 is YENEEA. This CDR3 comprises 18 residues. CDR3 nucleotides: TGTGCCAGCAGCTTAGGAGGGAGCTTGTGGACGGCGGACGAAAAACTGTTTTTT. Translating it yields CASSLGGSLWTADEKLFF. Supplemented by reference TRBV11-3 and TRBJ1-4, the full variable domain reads EAGVVQSPRYKIIEKKQPVAFWCNPISGHNTLYWYLQNLGQGPELLIRYENEEAVDDSQLPKDRFSAERLKGVDSTLKIQPAELGDSAVYLCASSLGGSLWTADEKLFFGSGTQLSVL.

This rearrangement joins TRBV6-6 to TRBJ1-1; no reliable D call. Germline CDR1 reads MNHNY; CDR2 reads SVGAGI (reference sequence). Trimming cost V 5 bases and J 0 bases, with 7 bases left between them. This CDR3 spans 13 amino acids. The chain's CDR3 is CASSTVLNTEAFF. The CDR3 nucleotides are TGTGCCAGCAGTACCGTGCTGAACACTGAAGCTTTCTTT.

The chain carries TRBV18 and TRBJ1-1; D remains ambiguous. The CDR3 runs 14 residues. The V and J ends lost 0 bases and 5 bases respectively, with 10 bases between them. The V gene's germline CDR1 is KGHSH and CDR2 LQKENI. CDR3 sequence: CASSPPSPGTEAFF. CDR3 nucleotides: TGTGCCAGCTCACCACCAAGCCCCGGGACTGAAGCTTTCTTT.

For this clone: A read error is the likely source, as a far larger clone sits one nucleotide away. The CDR3 loop is CASSGRPDYF. The CDR3 coding sequence is TGTGCCAGCAGTGGAAGGCCCGACTACTTC. V gene TRBV6-5 combines with J gene TRBJ2-4; D remains ambiguous. CDR1 and CDR2 from the germline V gene are MNHEY and SVGAGI. The CDR3 runs 10 residues. Trimming pared 5 bases from V and 16 bases from J, leaving 12 bases between.